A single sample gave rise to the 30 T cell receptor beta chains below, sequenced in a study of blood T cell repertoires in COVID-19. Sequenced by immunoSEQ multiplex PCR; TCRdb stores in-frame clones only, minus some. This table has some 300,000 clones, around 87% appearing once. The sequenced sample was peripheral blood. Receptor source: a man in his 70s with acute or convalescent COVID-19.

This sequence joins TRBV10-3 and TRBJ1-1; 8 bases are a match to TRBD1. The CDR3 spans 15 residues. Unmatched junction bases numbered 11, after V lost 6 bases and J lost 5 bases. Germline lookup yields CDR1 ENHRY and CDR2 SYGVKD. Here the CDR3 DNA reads TGTGCCATCAGCTTGGACAGGGTGGAGGCTACTGAAGCTTTCTTT. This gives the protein CAISLDRVEATEAFF.

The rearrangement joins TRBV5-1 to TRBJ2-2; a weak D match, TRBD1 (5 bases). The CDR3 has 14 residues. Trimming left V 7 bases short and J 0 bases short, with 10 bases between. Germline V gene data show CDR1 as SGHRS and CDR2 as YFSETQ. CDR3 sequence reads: CASGQGANTGELFF. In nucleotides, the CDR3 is TGCGCCAGCGGTCAGGGTGCGAACACCGGGGAGCTGTTTTTT.

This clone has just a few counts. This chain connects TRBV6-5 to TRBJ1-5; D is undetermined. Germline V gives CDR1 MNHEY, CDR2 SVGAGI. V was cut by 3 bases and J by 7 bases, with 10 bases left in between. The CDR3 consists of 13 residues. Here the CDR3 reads CASSYISGQPQHF. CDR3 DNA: TGTGCCAGCAGTTATATAAGCGGCCAGCCCCAGCATTTT.

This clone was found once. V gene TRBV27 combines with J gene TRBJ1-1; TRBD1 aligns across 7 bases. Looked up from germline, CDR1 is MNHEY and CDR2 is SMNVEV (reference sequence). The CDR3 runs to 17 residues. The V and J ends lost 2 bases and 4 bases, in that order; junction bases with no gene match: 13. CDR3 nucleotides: TGTGCCAGCAGTTTAGGAAGGGGGCCCCTTTTAAGCACTGAAGCTTTCTTT. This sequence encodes CASSLGRGPLLSTEAFF.

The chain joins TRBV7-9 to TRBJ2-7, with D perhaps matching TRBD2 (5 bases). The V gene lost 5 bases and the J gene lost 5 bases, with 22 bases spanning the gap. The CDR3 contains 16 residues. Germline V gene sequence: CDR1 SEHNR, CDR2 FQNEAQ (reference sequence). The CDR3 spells CASSPPGAEKGHEQYF. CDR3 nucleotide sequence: TGTGCCAGCAGCCCCCCTGGAGCGGAAAAAGGCCACGAGCAGTACTTC.

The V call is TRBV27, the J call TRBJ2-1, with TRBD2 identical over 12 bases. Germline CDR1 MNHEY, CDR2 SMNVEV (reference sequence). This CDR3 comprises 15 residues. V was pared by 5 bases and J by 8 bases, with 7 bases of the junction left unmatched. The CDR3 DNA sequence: TGTGCCAGCAGTCCCCGGCTAGCGGGGGGGGATGAGCAGTTCTTC. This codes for CASSPRLAGGDEQFF.

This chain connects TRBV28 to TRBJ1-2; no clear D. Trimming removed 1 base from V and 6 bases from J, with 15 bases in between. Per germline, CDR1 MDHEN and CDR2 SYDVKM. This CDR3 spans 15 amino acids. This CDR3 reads CASSLLIPGYHGYTF. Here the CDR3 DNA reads TGTGCCAGCAGTTTATTAATCCCAGGCTACCATGGCTACACCTTC.

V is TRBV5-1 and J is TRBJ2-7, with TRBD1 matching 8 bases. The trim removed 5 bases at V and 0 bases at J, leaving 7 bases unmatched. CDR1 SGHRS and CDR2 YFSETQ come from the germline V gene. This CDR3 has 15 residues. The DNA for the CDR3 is TGCGCCAGCAGAATGGACAGGGTGTCCTCCTACGAGCAGTACTTC. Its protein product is CASRMDRVSSYEQYF. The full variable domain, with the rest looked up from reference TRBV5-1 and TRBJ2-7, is KAGVTQTPRYLIKTRGQQVTLSCSPISGHRSVSWYQQTPGQGLQFLFEYFSETQRNKGNFPGRFSGRQFSNSRSEMNVSTLELGDSALYLCASRMDRVSSYEQYFGPGTRLTVT.

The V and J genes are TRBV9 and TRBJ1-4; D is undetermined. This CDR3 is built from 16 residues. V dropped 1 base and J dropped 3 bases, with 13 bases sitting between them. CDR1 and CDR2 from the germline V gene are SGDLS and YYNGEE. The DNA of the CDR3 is TGTGCCAGCAGCGTAAACGTCGGGGTTGCTAATGAAAAACTGTTTTTT. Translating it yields CASSVNVGVANEKLFF.

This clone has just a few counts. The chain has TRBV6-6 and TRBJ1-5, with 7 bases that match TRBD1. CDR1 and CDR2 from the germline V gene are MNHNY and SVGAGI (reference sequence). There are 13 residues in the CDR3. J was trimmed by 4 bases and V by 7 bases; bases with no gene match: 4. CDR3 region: CASNGQANQPQHF. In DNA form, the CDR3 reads TGTGCCAGCAATGGACAGGCTAATCAGCCCCAGCATTTT.

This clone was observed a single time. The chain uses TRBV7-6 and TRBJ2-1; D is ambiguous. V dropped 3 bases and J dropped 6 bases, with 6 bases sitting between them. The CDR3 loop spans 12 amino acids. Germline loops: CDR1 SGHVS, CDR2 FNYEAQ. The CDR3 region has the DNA TGTGCCAGCAGCTTTAATCCCAATGAGCAGTTCTTC. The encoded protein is CASSFNPNEQFF.

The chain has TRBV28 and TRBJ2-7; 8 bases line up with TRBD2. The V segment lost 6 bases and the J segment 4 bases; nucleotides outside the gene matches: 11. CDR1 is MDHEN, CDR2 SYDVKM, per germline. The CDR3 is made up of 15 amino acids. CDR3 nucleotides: TGTGCCAGCAGCCCCCCGGGAGGGCAGACTTACGAGCAGTACTTC. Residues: CASSPPGGQTYEQYF. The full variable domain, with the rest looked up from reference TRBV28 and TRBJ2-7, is DVKVTQSSRYLVKRTGEKVFLECVQDMDHENMFWYRQDPGLGLRLIYFSYDVKMKEKGDIPEGYSVSREKKERFSLILESASTNQTSMYLCASSPPGGQTYEQYFGPGTRLTVT.

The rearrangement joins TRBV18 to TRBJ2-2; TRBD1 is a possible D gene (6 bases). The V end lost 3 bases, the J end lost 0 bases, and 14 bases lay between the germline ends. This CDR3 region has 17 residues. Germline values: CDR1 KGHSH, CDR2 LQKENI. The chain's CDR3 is CASSPPPGHSNTGELFF. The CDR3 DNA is TGTGCCAGCTCACCCCCCCCGGGACACTCGAACACCGGGGAGCTGTTTTTT.

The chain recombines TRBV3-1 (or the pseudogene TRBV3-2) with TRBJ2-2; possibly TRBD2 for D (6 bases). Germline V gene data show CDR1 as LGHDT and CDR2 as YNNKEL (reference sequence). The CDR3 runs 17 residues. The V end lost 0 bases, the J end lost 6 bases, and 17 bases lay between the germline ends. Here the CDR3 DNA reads TGTGCCAGCAGCCAAGATGGAGTCGGGAGAGGGGCCGGGGAGCTGTTTTTT. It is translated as CASSQDGVGRGAGELFF.

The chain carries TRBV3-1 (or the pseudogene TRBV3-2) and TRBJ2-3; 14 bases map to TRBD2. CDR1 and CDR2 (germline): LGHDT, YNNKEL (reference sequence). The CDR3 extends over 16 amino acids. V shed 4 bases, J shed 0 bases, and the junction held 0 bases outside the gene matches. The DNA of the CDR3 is TGTGCCAGCAGCCGACTAGCGGGGGGGAGCACAGATACGCAGTATTTT. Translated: CASSRLAGGSTDTQYF.

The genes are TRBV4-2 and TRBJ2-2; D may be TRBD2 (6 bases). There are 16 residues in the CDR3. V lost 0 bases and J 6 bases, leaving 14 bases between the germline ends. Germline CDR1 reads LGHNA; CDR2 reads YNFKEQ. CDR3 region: CASSQDRGASAGELFF. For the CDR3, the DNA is TGTGCCAGCAGCCAAGATCGTGGCGCTAGCGCCGGGGAGCTGTTTTTT.

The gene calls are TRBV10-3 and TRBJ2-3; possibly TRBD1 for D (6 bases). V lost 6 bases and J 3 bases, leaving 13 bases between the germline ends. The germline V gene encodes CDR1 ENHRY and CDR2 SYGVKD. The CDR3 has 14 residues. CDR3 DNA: TGTGCCATCAGGGACAGAGGGTCTACAGATACGCAGTATTTT. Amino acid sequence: CAIRDRGSTDTQYF.

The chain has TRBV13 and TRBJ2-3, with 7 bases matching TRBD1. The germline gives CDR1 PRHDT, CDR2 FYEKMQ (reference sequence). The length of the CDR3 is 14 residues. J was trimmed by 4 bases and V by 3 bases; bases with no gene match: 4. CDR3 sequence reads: CASSLAQGADTQYF. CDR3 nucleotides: TGTGCCAGCAGCTTGGCTCAGGGGGCAGATACGCAGTATTTT.

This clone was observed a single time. The CDR3 here is CASSPGLAGGYEQYF. The CDR3 region has the DNA TGTGCCAGCAGCCCCGGACTAGCGGGAGGCTACGAGCAGTACTTC. The rearrangement uses TRBV13 and TRBJ2-7; 14 nucleotides match TRBD2. The CDR3 has 15 residues. The J segment lost 3 bases and the V segment lost 5 bases, leaving 3 bases of the junction unmatched. Germline V CDR1 and CDR2: PRHDT, FYEKMQ (reference sequence).

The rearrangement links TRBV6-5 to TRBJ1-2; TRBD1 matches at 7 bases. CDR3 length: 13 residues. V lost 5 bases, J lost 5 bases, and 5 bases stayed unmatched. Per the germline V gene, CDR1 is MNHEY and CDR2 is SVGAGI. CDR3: CASSIPGGYGYTF. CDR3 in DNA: TGTGCCAGCAGTATCCCAGGGGGTTATGGCTACACCTTC.

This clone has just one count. The DNA of the CDR3 is TGTGCCAGCTCACACACATTCACTGAAGCTTTCTTT. Translating it yields CASSHTFTEAFF. The chain carries TRBV18 and TRBJ1-1, with no clear D. The germline V and J ends were trimmed by 4 bases and 4 bases, with 7 bases remaining between them. The CDR3 is 12 amino acids. CDR1 KGHSH and CDR2 LQKENI come from the germline V gene.

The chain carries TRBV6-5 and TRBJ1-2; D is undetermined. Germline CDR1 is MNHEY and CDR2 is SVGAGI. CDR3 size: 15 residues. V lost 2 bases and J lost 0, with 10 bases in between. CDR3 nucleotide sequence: TGTGCCAGCAGTTACGCGCAACAGTCTAACTATGGCTACACCTTC. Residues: CASSYAQQSNYGYTF.

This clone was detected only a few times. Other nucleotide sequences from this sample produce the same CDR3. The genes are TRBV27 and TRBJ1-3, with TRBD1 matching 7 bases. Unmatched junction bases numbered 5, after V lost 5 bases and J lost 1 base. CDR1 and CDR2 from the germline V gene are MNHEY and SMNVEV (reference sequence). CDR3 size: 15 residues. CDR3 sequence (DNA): TGTGCCAGCAGTCCCCAGGGGGGTTCTGGAAACACCATATATTTT. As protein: CASSPQGGSGNTIYF.

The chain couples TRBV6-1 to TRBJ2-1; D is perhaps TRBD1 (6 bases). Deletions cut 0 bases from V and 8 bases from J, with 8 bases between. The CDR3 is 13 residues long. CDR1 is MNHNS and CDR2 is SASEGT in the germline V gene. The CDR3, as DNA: TGTGCCAGCAGTGAAGCGGGGGCGGATGAGCAGTTCTTC. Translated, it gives CASSEAGADEQFF.

CDR3 amino acids: CASSEGMARSSYNEQFF. CDR3 in DNA: TGTGCCAGCAGTGAAGGTATGGCGCGGAGCTCCTACAATGAGCAGTTCTTC. The genes are TRBV2 and TRBJ2-1, with D unresolved. V dropped 1 base and J dropped 0 bases, with 13 bases sitting between them. This CDR3 has 17 residues. Germline V gene data show CDR1 as SNHLY and CDR2 as FYNNEI.

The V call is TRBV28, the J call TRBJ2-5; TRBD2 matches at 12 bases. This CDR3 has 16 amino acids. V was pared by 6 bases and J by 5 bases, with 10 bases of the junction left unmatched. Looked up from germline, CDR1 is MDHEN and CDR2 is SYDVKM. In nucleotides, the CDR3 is TGTGCCAGCAGATCGCCTAGCGGGAGGGCCTTTGAGACCCAGTACTTC. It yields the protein CASRSPSGRAFETQYF.

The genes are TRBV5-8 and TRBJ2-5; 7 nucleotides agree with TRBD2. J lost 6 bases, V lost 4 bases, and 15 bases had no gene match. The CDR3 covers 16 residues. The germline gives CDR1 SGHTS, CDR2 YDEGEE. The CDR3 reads CASSELGGNKRQTQYF. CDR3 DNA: TGTGCCAGCAGCGAGTTGGGGGGGAACAAGCGGCAGACCCAGTACTTC.

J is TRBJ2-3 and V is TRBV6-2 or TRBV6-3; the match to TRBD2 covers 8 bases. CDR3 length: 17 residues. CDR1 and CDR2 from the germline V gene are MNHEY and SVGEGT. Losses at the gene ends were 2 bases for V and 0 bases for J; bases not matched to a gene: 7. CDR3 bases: TGTGCCAGCAGTTACGATTGGTCTAGCGGGAGCACAGATACGCAGTATTTT. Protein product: CASSYDWSSGSTDTQYF.

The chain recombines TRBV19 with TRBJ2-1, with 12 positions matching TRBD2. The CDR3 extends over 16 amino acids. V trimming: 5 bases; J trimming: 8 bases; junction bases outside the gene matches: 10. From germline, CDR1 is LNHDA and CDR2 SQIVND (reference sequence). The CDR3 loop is CASSLDRRLAGDEQFF. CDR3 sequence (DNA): TGTGCCAGTAGTCTCGACCGAAGACTAGCGGGAGATGAGCAGTTCTTC.

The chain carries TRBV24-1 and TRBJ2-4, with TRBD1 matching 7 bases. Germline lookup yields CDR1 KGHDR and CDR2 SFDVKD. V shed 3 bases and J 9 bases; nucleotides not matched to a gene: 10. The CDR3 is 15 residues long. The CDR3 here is CATSDTGDPRGIQYF. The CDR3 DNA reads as TGTGCCACCAGTGATACAGGGGACCCCAGGGGCATTCAGTACTTC.